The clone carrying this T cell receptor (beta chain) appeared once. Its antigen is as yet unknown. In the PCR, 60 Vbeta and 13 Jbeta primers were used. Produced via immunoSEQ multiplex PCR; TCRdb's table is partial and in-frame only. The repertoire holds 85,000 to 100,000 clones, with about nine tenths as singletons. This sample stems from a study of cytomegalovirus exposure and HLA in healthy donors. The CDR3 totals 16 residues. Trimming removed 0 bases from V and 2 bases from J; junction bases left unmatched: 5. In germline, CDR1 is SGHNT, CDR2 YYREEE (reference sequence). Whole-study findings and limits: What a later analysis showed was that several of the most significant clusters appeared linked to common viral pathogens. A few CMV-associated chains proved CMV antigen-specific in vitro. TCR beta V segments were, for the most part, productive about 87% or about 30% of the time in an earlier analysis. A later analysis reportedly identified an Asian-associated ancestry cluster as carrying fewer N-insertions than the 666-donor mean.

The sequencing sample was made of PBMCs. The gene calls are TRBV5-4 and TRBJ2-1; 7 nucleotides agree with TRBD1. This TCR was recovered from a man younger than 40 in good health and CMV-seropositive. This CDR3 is CASSLGQGVTYNEQFF. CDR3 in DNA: TGTGCCAGCAGCTTGGGGCAGGGGGTGACCTACAATGAGCAGTTCTTC.